This TCR beta chain was identified during a study of technical replicates of blood from a handful of donors. Measured with immunoSEQ multiplex PCR; TCRdb has only the in-frame clones, and not every one. The sample has 75,000 to 90,000 clones; about nine tenths are singletons. This CDR3 has 14 residues. Trimming removed 5 bases from V and 5 bases from J; junction bases left unmatched: 6. Per germline, CDR1 SGHAT and CDR2 FQNNGV. The rearrangement links TRBV11-2 to TRBJ2-5; 9 bases are a match to TRBD2. The receptor was derived from a human donor in good health. Sequencing input: T cells isolated from PBMCs. CDR3 sequence: CASSPSSGEETQYF. The CDR3 nucleotides are TGTGCCAGCAGCCCCTCTAGCGGGGAGGAGACCCAGTACTTC.